Shown below are 8 T cell receptor beta chains from a single sample sequenced in a study of OX40 agonist ivuxolimab in advanced cancers. The method was immunoSEQ multiplex PCR; TCRdb's version includes in-frame clones alone and lacks a portion of them. The sample holds roughly 30,000 clones, less than 90% seen once. The material was CD4+ or CD8+ T cells sorted from blood, obtained in a trial of the OX40 agonist ivuxolimab. These receptors were obtained from an adult with an advanced solid tumor such as melanoma, head and neck, liver or kidney cancer.

The CDR3 nucleotides read TGTGCCAGCAGTTTAAACAGGGGCGGTTCCGAGACCCAGTACTTC. It yields the protein CASSLNRGGSETQYF. The chain is built from TRBV28 and TRBJ2-5, with TRBD1 matching 7 bases. The germline V gene has CDR1 MDHEN and CDR2 SYDVKM. The CDR3 spans 15 residues. V gave up 2 bases and J gave up 5 bases; unmatched junction bases: 8.

The chain combines TRBV28 with TRBJ2-2, with D unresolved. CDR3 length: 15 residues. Trimming took off 2 bases at V and 1 base at J, with 8 bases between the two ends. Germline CDR1 reads MDHEN; CDR2 reads SYDVKM. Written as DNA, the CDR3 is TGTGCCAGCAGTTTAGATGAAGAGAACACCGGGGAGCTGTTTTTT. It is translated as CASSLDEENTGELFF.

The gene calls are TRBV5-1 and TRBJ1-2; D not certain. The CDR3 totals 14 residues. CDR1 SGHRS and CDR2 YFSETQ come from the germline V gene. Trimming stripped 4 bases from V and 0 bases from J, with 10 bases between. CDR3 residues: CASSPRGANYGYTF. As DNA, the CDR3 is TGCGCCAGCAGCCCCCGTGGAGCTAACTATGGCTACACCTTC.

The chain couples TRBV6-4 to TRBJ2-6; no clear D gene. With 4 bases removed from V and 2 bases from J, the gap between germline ends came to 6 bases. The CDR3 totals 14 residues. Germline V gene data show CDR1 as MRHNA and CDR2 as SNTAGT. The chain's CDR3 is CASSGVTGANVLTF. In DNA, the CDR3 is TGTGCCAGCAGTGGCGTTACTGGGGCCAACGTCCTGACTTTC.

The V and J genes are TRBV29-1 and TRBJ2-1; the D gene is possibly TRBD2 (6 bases). V shed 1 base and J shed 4 bases, with 8 bases lying between them. Germline V gene sequence: CDR1 SQVTM, CDR2 ANQGSEA. The CDR3 loop spans 13 amino acids. The CDR3: CSVEGLVYNEQFF. For the CDR3, the DNA is TGCAGCGTTGAAGGACTAGTTTACAATGAGCAGTTCTTC.

The chain recombines TRBV6-5 with TRBJ2-4; D gene uncertain. Germline V lookup: CDR1 MNHEY, CDR2 SVGAGI. The CDR3 covers 12 residues. V lost 8 bases and J 9 bases, leaving 14 bases between the germline ends. CDR3 amino acids: CASRIRGGIQYF. Written as DNA, the CDR3 is TGTGCCAGCCGCATACGAGGCGGCATTCAGTACTTC.

This chain connects TRBV2 to TRBJ1-2; 9 positions agree with TRBD1. The CDR3 spans 19 residues. V was pared by 3 bases and J by 5 bases, with 19 bases of the junction left unmatched. CDR1 is SNHLY, CDR2 FYNNEI, per germline. The CDR3 region is CASSDVGRGTGKSLYGYTF. The CDR3 DNA reads as TGTGCCAGCAGTGACGTGGGGCGCGGGACAGGGAAGTCTCTGTATGGCTACACCTTC.

In this sample, this clone turned up a few times. This sample includes further DNA sequences coding for the same CDR3. The V and J genes are TRBV27 and TRBJ1-3; weak D call: TRBD1 (5 bases). Between the trimmed V and J ends, which lost 8 bases and 4 bases, there was a span of 12 bases. Germline-derived CDR1 and CDR2 are MNHEY and SMNVEV (reference sequence). This CDR3 is 13 amino acids long. The CDR3: CASRTGGGNTIYF. The CDR3 bases are TGTGCCAGCCGTACAGGCGGCGGAAACACCATATATTTT.